The clone carrying this T cell receptor beta chain was counted between two and nine times. This CDR3 comprises 13 residues. The junction had 4 bases not matched to a gene; V was cut back by 2 bases and J by 8 bases. The source of the sample is a study of blood T cell repertoires in COVID-19. Clones were read by immunoSEQ multiplex PCR, and TCRdb kept only the in-frame ones, dropping some. The top ten clones hold under 3% of a sample with around 110,000 clones, approximately 87% of them seen once. The gene calls are TRBV12-3 or TRBV12-4 and TRBJ1-1; 8 positions match TRBD1. This sequence was found in a man between 25 and 39 years old with acute or convalescent COVID-19. The sample consisted of peripheral blood. CDR3 sequence (DNA): TGTGCCAGCAGTTTACAGGGGGCCAGCGAAGCTTTCTTT. Encoded protein: CASSLQGASEAFF.